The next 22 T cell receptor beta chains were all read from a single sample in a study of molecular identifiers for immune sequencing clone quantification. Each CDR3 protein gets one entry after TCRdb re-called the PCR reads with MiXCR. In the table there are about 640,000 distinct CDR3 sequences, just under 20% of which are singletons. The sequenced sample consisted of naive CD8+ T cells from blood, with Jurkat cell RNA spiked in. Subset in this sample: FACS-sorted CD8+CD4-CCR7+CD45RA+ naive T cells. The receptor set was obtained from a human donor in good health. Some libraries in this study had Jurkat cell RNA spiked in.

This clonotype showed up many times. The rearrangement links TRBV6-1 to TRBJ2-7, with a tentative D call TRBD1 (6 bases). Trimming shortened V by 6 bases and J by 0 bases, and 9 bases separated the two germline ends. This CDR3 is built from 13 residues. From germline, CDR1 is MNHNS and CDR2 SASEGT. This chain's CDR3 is CASRPDSSYEQYF. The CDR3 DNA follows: TGTGCCAGCAGACCGGACAGCTCCTACGAGCAGTACTTC.

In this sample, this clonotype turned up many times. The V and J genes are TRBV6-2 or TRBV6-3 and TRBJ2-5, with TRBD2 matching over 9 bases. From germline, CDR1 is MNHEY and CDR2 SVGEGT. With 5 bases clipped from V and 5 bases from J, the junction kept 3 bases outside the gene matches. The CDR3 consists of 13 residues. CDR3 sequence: CASSIAGEETQYF. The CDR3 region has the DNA TGTGCCAGCAGTATAGCGGGAGAGGAGACCCAGTACTTC.

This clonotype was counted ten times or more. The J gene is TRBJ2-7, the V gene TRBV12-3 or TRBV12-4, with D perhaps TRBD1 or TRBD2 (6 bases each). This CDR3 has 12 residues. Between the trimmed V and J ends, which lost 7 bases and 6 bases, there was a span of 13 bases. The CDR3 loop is CASTGGHSEQYF. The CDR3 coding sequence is TGTGCCAGCACCGGGGGACACTCCGAGCAGTACTTC.

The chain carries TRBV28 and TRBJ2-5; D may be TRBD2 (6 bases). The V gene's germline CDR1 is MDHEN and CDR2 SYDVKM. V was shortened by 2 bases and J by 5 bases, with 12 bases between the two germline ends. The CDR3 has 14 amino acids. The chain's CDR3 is CASSLLATRETQYF. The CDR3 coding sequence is TGTGCCAGCAGTTTACTAGCGACACGGGAGACCCAGTACTTC.

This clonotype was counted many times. The CDR3 loop is CASSLNPSVQETQYF. In DNA, the CDR3 is TGTGCCAGCAGCTTAAACCCTAGCGTCCAAGAGACCCAGTACTTC. V and J are TRBV7-3 and TRBJ2-5; a weak D match, TRBD2 (6 bases). The germline V gene has CDR1 SGHTA and CDR2 FQGTGA. This CDR3 spans 15 amino acids. Trimming left V 1 base short and J 1 base short, with 10 bases between. The full variable domain, rest sourced from reference TRBV7-3 and TRBJ2-5, is GAGVSQTPSNKVTEKGKYVELRCDPISGHTALYWYRQSLGQGPEFLIYFQGTGAADDSGLPNDRFFAVRPEGSVSTLKIQRTERGDSAVYLCASSLNPSVQETQYFGPGTRLLVL.

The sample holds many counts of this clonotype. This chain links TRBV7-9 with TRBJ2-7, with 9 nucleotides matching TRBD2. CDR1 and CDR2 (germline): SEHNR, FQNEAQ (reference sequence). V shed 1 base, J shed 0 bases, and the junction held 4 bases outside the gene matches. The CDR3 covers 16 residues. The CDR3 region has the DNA TGTGCCAGCAGCTTAGAGCTAGCGGGAAGCTCCTACGAGCAGTACTTC. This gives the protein CASSLELAGSSYEQYF.

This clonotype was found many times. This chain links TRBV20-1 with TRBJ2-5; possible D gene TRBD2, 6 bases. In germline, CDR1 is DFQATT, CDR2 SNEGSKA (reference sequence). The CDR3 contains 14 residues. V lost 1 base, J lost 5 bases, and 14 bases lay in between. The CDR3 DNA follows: TGCAGTGCTAGAGCAAGCGGGCAGGTCGAGACCCAGTACTTC. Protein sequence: CSARASGQVETQYF.

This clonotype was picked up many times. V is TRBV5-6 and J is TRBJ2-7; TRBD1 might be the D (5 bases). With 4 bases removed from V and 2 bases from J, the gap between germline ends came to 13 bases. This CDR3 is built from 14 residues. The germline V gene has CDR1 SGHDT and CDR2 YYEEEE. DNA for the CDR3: TGTGCCAGCAGCGTGGACAACAATCCCTACGAGCAGTACTTC. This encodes CASSVDNNPYEQYF.

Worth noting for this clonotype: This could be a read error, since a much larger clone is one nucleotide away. Here the CDR3 reads CASREGLAAYGQYF. Here the CDR3 DNA reads TGTGCCAGCAGGGAGGGACTAGCGGCCTACGGGCAGTACTTC. This chain uses TRBV27 with TRBJ2-7; TRBD2 agrees at 11 bases. The CDR3 runs to 14 residues. Per germline, CDR1 MNHEY and CDR2 SMNVEV (reference sequence).

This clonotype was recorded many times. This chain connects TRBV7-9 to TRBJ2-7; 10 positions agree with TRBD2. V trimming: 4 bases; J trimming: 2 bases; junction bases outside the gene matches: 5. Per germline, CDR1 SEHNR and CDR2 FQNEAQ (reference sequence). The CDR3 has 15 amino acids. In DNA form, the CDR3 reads TGTGCCAGCAGCTCTACGGGACTAGCGACCTACGAGCAGTACTTC. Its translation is CASSSTGLATYEQYF.

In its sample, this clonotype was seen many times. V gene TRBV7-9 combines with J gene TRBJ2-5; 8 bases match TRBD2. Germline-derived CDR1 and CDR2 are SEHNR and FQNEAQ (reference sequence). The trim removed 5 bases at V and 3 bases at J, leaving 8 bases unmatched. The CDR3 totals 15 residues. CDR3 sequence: CASSTRSGLEETQYF. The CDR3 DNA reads TGTGCCAGCAGCACTCGGTCGGGACTAGAAGAGACCCAGTACTTC. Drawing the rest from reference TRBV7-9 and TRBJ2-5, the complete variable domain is DTGVSQNPRHKITKRGQNVTFRCDPISEHNRLYWYRQTLGQGPEFLTYFQNEAQLEKSRLLSDRFSAERPKGSFSTLEIQRTEQGDSAMYLCASSTRSGLEETQYFGPGTRLLVL.

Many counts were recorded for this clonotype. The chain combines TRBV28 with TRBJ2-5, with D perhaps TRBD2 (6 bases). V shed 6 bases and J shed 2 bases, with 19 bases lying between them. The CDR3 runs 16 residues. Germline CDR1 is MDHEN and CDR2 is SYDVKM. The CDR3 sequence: CASRRYSGGWQETQYF. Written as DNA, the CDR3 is TGTGCCAGCAGGAGGTATAGCGGAGGTTGGCAAGAGACCCAGTACTTC.

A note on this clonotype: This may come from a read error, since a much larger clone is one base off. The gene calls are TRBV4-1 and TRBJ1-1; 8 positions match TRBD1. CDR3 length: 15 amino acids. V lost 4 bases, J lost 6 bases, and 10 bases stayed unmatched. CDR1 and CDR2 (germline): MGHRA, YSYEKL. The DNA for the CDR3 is TGCGCCAGCAGCCCCTTCGGACAGGGATACGCTGAAGCTTTCTTT. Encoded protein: CASSPFGQGYAEAFF.

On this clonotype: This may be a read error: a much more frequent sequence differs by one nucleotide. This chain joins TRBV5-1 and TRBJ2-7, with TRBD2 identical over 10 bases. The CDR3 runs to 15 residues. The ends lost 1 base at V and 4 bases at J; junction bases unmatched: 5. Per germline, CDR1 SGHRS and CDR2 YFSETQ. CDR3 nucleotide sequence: TGCGCCAGCAGCTTGTTCCCTAGCGGGGGTTACGAGCAGTACTTC. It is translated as CASSLFPSGGYEQYF.

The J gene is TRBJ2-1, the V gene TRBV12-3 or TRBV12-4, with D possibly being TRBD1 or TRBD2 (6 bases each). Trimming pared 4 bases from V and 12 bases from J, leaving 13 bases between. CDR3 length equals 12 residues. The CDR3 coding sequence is TGTGCCAGCAGTTCTGGGGGGCTGGCGCAGTTCTTC. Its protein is CASSSGGLAQFF.

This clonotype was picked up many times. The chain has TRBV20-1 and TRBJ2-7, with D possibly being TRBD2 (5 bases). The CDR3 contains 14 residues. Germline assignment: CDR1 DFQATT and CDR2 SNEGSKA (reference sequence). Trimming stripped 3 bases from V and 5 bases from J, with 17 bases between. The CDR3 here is CSASFSRRADEQYF. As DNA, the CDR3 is TGCAGTGCTAGTTTTTCGAGAAGAGCGGACGAGCAGTACTTC.

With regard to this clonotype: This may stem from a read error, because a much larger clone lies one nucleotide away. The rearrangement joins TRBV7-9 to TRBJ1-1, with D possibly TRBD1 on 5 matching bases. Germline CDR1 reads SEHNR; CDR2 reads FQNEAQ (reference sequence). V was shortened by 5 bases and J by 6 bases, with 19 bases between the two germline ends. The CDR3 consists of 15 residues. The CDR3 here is CASSTTGELIAEAFF. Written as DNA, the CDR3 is TGTGCCAGCAGCACTACAGGTGAGCTGATAGCTGAAGCTTTCTTT.

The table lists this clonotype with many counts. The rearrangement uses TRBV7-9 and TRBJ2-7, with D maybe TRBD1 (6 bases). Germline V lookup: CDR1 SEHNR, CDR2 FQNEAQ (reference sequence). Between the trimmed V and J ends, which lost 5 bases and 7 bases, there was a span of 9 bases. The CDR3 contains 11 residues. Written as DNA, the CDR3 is TGTGCCAGCAGCGCGACAGGAGAGCAGTACTTC. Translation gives CASSATGEQYF.

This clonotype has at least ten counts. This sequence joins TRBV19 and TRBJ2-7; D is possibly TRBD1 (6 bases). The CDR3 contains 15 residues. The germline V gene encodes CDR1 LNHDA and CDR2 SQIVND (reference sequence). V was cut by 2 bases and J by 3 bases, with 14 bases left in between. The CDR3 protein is CASSISWTAFYEQYF. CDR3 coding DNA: TGTGCCAGTAGTATAAGTTGGACAGCCTTCTACGAGCAGTACTTC. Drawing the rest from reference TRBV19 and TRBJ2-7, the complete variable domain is DGGITQSPKYLFRKEGQNVTLSCEQNLNHDAMYWYRQDPGQGLRLIYYSQIVNDFQKGDIAEGYSVSREKKESFPLTVTSAQKNPTAFYLCASSISWTAFYEQYFGPGTRLTVT.

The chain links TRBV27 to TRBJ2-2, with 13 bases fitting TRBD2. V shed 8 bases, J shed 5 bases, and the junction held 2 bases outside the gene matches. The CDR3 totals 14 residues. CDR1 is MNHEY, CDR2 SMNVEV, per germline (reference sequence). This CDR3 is CASLGLAGTGELFF. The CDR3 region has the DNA TGTGCCAGCCTGGGACTAGCGGGAACCGGGGAGCTGTTTTTT.

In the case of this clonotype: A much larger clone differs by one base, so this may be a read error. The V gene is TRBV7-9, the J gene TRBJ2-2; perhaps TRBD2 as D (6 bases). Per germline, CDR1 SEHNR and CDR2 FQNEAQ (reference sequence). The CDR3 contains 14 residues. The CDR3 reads CAGRPGLPAGELFF. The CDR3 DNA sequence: TGTGCCGGCAGGCCGGGACTTCCCGCCGGGGAGCTGTTTTTT.

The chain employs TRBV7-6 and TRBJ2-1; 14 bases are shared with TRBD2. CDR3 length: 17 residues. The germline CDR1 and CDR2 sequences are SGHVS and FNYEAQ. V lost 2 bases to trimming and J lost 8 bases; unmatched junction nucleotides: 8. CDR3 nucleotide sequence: TGTGCCAGCAGCTTAACCGGGACTAGCGGGGGTATCCATGAGCAGTTCTTC. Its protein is CASSLTGTSGGIHEQFF.